This entry lists 8 T cell receptor beta chains sequenced from one sample in a study of T cells in Graves' hyperthyroidism and ophthalmopathy. TCR beta CDR3 regions were amplified from RNA. RT-PCR in the first round (using the HTBI primer set) targeted the TCR CDR3. TCRdb processed the multiplex PCR reads anew with MiXCR; each CDR3 protein has one entry. The sample contains a few hundred thousand distinct CDR3 sequences, roughly 12% of which appear only once. Input material: blood. The receptors originated from a young man with Graves' hyperthyroidism that later progressed to Graves' ophthalmopathy.

This clonotype showed up just a few times. This sequence joins TRBV7-9 and TRBJ1-1; D unclear. Deletions cut 5 bases from V and 7 bases from J, with 8 bases between. Germline-derived CDR1 and CDR2 are SEHNR and FQNEAQ (reference sequence). CDR3 length: 11 residues. The CDR3 reads CASSVQSEAFF. For the CDR3, the DNA is TGTGCCAGCAGCGTACAGAGTGAAGCTTTCTTT.

With regard to this clonotype: Being one base from a much bigger clone, this may be a read error. V is TRBV28 and J is TRBJ1-1; D might be TRBD1 (5 bases). This CDR3 spans 11 amino acids. V lost 8 bases, J lost 10 bases, and 14 bases lay in between. CDR1 and CDR2 (germline): MDHEN, SYDVKM. DNA for the CDR3: TGTGCCAGCCTTTCGGGGGGAGGAGCTTTCTTT. Its protein product is CASLSGGGAFF.

This clonotype was detected a few times. This chain connects TRBV5-6 to TRBJ2-7; no definite D call. From germline, CDR1 is SGHDT and CDR2 YYEEEE. V was shortened by 5 bases and J by 0 bases, with 9 bases between the two germline ends. This CDR3 comprises 13 residues. The CDR3 sequence is CASSSTVSYEQYF. The DNA of the CDR3 is TGTGCCAGCAGTTCGACGGTCTCCTACGAGCAGTACTTC.

The table lists this clonotype with many counts. The V call is TRBV14, the J call TRBJ2-1; a weak D match, TRBD1 (6 bases). Trimming removed 2 bases at V and 2 bases at J, with 22 bases between. Per germline, CDR1 SGHDN and CDR2 FVKESK. The CDR3 contains 19 residues. CDR3 sequence (DNA): TGTGCCAGCAGCCAAAAGTTTACACTTATCAGGGGCACCTACAATGAGCAGTTCTTC. It encodes CASSQKFTLIRGTYNEQFF.

This clonotype was seen more than once but under ten times. The chain employs TRBV30 and TRBJ2-1; unclear D gene. V was shortened by 5 bases and J by 6 bases, with 11 bases between the two germline ends. The CDR3 is made up of 12 amino acids. From germline, CDR1 is GTSNPN and CDR2 SVGIG (reference sequence). The DNA for the CDR3 is TGTGCCTGGGCTCCCTGGCGCAATGAGCAGTTCTTC. Its protein is CAWAPWRNEQFF.

In its sample, this clonotype was seen many times. The CDR3 region has the DNA TGTGCCAGCAGTTATACGTCGCAGGGCCGTGGCTACACCTTC. Amino acids: CASSYTSQGRGYTF. V gene TRBV6-1 combines with J gene TRBJ1-2; D perhaps matches TRBD1 (5 bases). The CDR3 length is 14 residues. V dropped 5 bases and J dropped 7 bases, with 17 bases sitting between them. Germline CDR1 and CDR2: MNHNS and SASEGT.

This clonotype was found many times. This chain uses TRBV20-1 with TRBJ2-7; D possibly corresponds to TRBD2 (5 bases). The CDR3 totals 13 residues. Deletions cut 6 bases from V and 2 bases from J, with 14 bases between. Germline-derived CDR1 and CDR2 are DFQATT and SNEGSKA (reference sequence). The CDR3 DNA sequence: TGCAGTGCCATAGAGGGCAGTCCCTACGAGCAGTACTTC. Protein sequence: CSAIEGSPYEQYF.

This clonotype was counted at least ten times. V is TRBV7-2 and J is TRBJ1-1; tentative D call: TRBD1 (5 bases). The CDR3 covers 16 residues. Trimming stripped 4 bases from V and 1 base from J, with 16 bases between. Germline assignment: CDR1 SGHTA and CDR2 FQGNSA. Written as DNA, the CDR3 is TGTGCCAGCAGCTCTCACGACAACAGGAGGAACACTGAAGCTTTCTTT. It is translated as CASSSHDNRRNTEAFF.